The 12 T cell receptor beta chains in this list originate from one sample, sequenced in a study of T cells after somatic rescue of genetic block. Only in-frame clones appear in the TCRdb table, and some are missing; sequencing was by immunoSEQ multiplex PCR. The data contain 110,000 or so clones, just over 90% of them singletons. Material for sequencing was peripheral blood mononuclear cells (PBMCs). All receptors derive from a woman aged 18-29 years.

V is TRBV7-8 and J is TRBJ2-7, with D perhaps assigned TRBD1 or TRBD2 (6 bases each). This CDR3 comprises 16 residues. Per the germline V gene, CDR1 is SGHVS and CDR2 is FQNEAQ. V lost 0 bases to trimming and J lost 2 bases, with 14 bases between them. DNA for the CDR3: TGTGCCAGCAGCTTAGCAGGGGGGCAGGGGACCTACGAGCAGTACTTC. Translated, it gives CASSLAGGQGTYEQYF.

The rearrangement joins TRBV4-2 to TRBJ1-4, with D unclear. CDR3 size: 17 residues. Germline values: CDR1 LGHNA, CDR2 YNFKEQ. Trimming pared 4 bases from V and 7 bases from J, leaving 22 bases between. The CDR3 DNA follows: TGTGCCAGCAGCCCCAAGTGGGAGACATCGGGTATTGAAAAACTGTTTTTT. As protein: CASSPKWETSGIEKLFF.

The chain has TRBV5-6 and TRBJ1-4; D unresolved. There are 14 residues in the CDR3. CDR1 and CDR2 from the germline V gene are SGHDT and YYEEEE. Trimming removed 2 bases at V and 10 bases at J, with 15 bases between. CDR3 coding DNA: TGTGCCAGCAGCTTTCTATCCCAGGAGGGAAAACTGTTTTTT. Translating it yields CASSFLSQEGKLFF.

This chain uses TRBV19 with TRBJ1-6; D is uncertain. Trimming left V 7 bases short and J 7 bases short, with 14 bases between. CDR1 and CDR2 (germline): LNHDA, SQIVND (reference sequence). The CDR3 contains 14 residues. The CDR3, as DNA: TGTGCCAGTAAAAATCCTAGGTCGAATTCACCCCTCCACTTT. This gives the protein CASKNPRSNSPLHF.

The chain uses TRBV5-1 and TRBJ2-3; D gene ambiguous. With 1 base removed from V and 1 base from J, the gap between germline ends came to 4 bases. The CDR3 is 13 amino acids. Germline loops: CDR1 SGHRS, CDR2 YFSETQ. The CDR3, as DNA: TGCGCCAGCAGCTTGACTGGCACAGATACGCAGTATTTT. Residues: CASSLTGTDTQYF.

CDR3 DNA sequence: TGTGCCAGCAGTTACGTGTGGGGGGAGCTGTTTTTT. Protein sequence: CASSYVWGELFF. The chain combines TRBV6-6 with TRBJ2-2; D remains ambiguous. Germline V CDR1 and CDR2: MNHNY, SVGAGI (reference sequence). The V end was cut by 2 bases, the J end by 8 bases, with 6 bases between. This CDR3 contains 12 residues.

This chain joins TRBV4-2 and TRBJ2-2; D not certain. Trimming removed 1 base at V and 3 bases at J, with 12 bases between. This CDR3 is 16 amino acids long. Germline-derived CDR1 and CDR2 are LGHNA and YNFKEQ. The CDR3 loop is CASSQGQERHTGELFF. The CDR3 DNA follows: TGTGCCAGCAGCCAAGGGCAGGAAAGGCACACCGGGGAGCTGTTTTTT.

The chain uses TRBV6-5 and TRBJ1-6; tentative D call: TRBD1 (6 bases). The ends were cut back, 2 bases at V and 10 bases at J, with 12 bases in the middle. This CDR3 comprises 14 residues. Looked up from germline, CDR1 is MNHEY and CDR2 is SVGAGI. DNA for the CDR3: TGTGCCAGCAGTTACCAGGGGTTCTGGTCACCCCTCCACTTT. This translates into CASSYQGFWSPLHF.

The chain employs TRBV7-3 and TRBJ2-7; tentatively, D is TRBD1 (6 bases). With 5 bases removed from V and 5 bases from J, the gap between germline ends came to 13 bases. This CDR3 is built from 13 residues. Germline loops: CDR1 SGHTA, CDR2 FQGTGA. Here the CDR3 DNA reads TGTGCCAGCAGCCCCAGGGGCGGACACGAGCAGTACTTC. It encodes CASSPRGGHEQYF.

The chain joins TRBV28 to TRBJ2-1; 7 bases agree with TRBD2. The CDR3 is 15 residues long. With 10 bases clipped from V and 0 bases from J, the junction kept 9 bases outside the gene matches. Germline CDR1 MDHEN, CDR2 SYDVKM. CDR3 nucleotide sequence: TGTGCCACCACGGGAGGCGGGGGCTCCTACAATGAGCAGTTCTTC. This translates into CATTGGGGSYNEQFF.

The J gene is TRBJ2-6, the V gene TRBV4-3, with D maybe TRBD2 (6 bases). The germline gives CDR1 LGHNA, CDR2 YSLEER. The V and J ends lost 0 bases and 4 bases respectively, with 16 bases between them. This CDR3 spans 18 amino acids. The CDR3 DNA sequence: TGCGCCAGCAGCCAAGATAGCTCAGGTGGAGGGGGGGCCAACGTCCTGACTTTC. Translated: CASSQDSSGGGGANVLTF.

V is TRBV4-3 and J is TRBJ2-5; TRBD2 is a possible D gene (5 bases). The V gene lost 1 base and the J gene lost 4 bases, with 10 bases spanning the gap. The CDR3 length is 14 residues. Germline CDR1 is LGHNA and CDR2 is YSLEER. The CDR3 DNA is TGCGCCAGCAGCCAAGGAGGCGGGCTAGAGACCCAGTACTTC. This encodes CASSQGGGLETQYF.